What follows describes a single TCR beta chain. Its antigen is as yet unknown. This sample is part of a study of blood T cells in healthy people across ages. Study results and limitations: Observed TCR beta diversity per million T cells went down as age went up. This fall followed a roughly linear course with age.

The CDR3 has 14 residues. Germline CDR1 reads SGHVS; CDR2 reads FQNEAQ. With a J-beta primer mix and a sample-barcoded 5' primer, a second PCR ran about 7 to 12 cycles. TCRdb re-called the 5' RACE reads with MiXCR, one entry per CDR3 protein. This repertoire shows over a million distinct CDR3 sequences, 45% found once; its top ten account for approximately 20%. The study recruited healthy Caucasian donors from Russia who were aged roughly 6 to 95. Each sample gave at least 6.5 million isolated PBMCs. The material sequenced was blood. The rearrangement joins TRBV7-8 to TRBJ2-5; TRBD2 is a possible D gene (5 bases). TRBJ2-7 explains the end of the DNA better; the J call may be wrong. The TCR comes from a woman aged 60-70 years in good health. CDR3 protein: CASSQPGVRYEQYF. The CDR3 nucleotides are TGTGCCAGCAGCCAGCCCGGGGTTAGGTACGAGCAGTACTTC.